The clone carrying this TCR beta chain was counted at least ten times. The sample is drawn from a study of kidney transplant recipient with SARS-CoV-2 infection. The CDR3 has 14 residues. V was cut by 1 base and J by 3 bases, with 13 bases left in between. CDR1 and CDR2 (germline): GTSNPN, SVGIG (reference sequence). TCRdb re-analysed the reads in MiXCR, keeping a single row per CDR3 protein. Of 200,000 to 300,000 distinct CDR3 sequences in the sample, 25% to 30% were seen once. The sample consisted of a blood sample, taken at baseline and on approximately day 120 from a kidney transplant recipient. This sequence was found in a male patient aged 25-45 years who had COVID-19 and was a kidney transplant recipient. Among the T cells, some may be from the graft donor. The chain links TRBV30 to TRBJ2-7; D is ambiguous. This CDR3 reads CAWSGGVKYYEQYF. CDR3 DNA sequence: TGTGCCTGGAGTGGAGGAGTAAAGTACTACGAGCAGTACTTC.